Listed below are T cell receptor beta chains from one sample, sequenced in a study of T cells in Graves' hyperthyroidism and ophthalmopathy. TCRdb analysed the multiplex PCR reads with MiXCR anew, one entry per CDR3 protein. The sample lists under 350,000 distinct CDR3 sequences, approximately 15% occurring once. Sequencing input: blood. Receptors were obtained from a woman aged 55-70 years with Graves' ophthalmopathy. The CDR3 runs from the conserved cysteine through the conserved F or W.

j_call	v_call	cdr3_aa
TRBJ2-7	TRBV5-1	CASSFSREQYF
TRBJ1-2	TRBV19	CASSKPTGTTNYGYTF
TRBJ2-3	TRBV6-1	CASTRTGLDTQYF
TRBJ1-1	TRBV7-2	CASSYGGTGNTEAFF
TRBJ1-1	TRBV19	CASSTSMGTEAFF
TRBJ1-1	TRBV20-1	CSANPGGHTEAFF
TRBJ1-6	TRBV3-1	CASSLIGGSDLHF
TRBJ2-2	TRBV7-9	CASSLFWGQSFNTGELFF
TRBJ2-7	TRBV7-2	CASSPRGVSYEQYF
TRBJ1-1	TRBV4-1	CASTYSGGSPEAFF
TRBJ1-4	TRBV18	CASSLDSIATNEKLFF
TRBJ2-7	TRBV9	CASSVDSTDQPYEQYF
TRBJ2-7	TRBV13	CASSLGSGAPERYF
TRBJ2-1	TRBV28	CASSTGTDYNNEQFF
TRBJ2-3	TRBV5-8	CASSQKVAVKHTDTQYF
TRBJ1-1	TRBV29-1	CSVSPTVMNTEAFF
TRBJ1-2	TRBV19	CASSILDRGWYGYTF
TRBJ2-7	TRBV11-2	CASSPGTGRSYEQYF
TRBJ2-7	TRBV20-1	CSVKRIEISVLQYF
TRBJ1-4	TRBV4-3	CASSQDPPGTASFLFF
TRBJ2-1	TRBV29-1	CSVWVGAGNEQFF
TRBJ1-5	TRBV18	CASSSRTVQEPQHF
TRBJ2-1	TRBV27	CASSFDLDRGRSEQFF
TRBJ2-7	TRBV9	CASSGDVGRGQYF
TRBJ2-3	TRBV7-2	CASSFNRGADTQYF
TRBJ2-5	TRBV12-3/TRBV12-4	CASSRSGLGETQYF
TRBJ1-1	TRBV20-1	CSARGGRTGGTEAFF
TRBJ2-3	TRBV19	CASSIDPGRSSTDTQYF